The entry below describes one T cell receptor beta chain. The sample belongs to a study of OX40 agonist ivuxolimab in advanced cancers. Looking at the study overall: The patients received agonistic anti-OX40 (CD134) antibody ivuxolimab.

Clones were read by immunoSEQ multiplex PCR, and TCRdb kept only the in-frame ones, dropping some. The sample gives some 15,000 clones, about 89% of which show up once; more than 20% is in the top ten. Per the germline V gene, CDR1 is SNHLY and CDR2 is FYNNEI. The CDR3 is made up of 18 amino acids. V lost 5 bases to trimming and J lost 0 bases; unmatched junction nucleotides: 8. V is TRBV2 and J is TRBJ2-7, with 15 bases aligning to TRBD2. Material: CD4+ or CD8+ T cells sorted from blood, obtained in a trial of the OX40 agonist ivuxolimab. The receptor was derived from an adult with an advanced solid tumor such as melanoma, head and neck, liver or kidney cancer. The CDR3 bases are TGTGCCAGCAGTACCTCCGGGACTAGCGGGAGGCTCTCCTACGAGCAGTACTTC. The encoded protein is CASSTSGTSGRLSYEQYF. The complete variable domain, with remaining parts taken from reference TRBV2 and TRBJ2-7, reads EPEVTQTPSHQVTQMGQEVILRCVPISNHLYFYWYRQILGQKVEFLVSFYNNEISEKSEIFDDQFSVERPDGSNFTLKIRSTKLEDSAMYFCASSTSGTSGRLSYEQYFGPGTRLTVT.